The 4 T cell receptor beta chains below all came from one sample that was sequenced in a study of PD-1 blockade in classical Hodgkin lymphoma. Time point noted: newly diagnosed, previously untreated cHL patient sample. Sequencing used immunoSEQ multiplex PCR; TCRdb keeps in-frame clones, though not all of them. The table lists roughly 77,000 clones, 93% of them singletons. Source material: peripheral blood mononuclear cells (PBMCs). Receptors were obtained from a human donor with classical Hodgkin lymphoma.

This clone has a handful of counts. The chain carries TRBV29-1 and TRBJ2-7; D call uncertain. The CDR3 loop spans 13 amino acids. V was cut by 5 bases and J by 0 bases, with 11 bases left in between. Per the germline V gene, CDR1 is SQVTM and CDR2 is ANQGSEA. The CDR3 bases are TGCAGCGTTCGGTCGGTTTACTCCTACGAGCAGTACTTC. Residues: CSVRSVYSYEQYF.

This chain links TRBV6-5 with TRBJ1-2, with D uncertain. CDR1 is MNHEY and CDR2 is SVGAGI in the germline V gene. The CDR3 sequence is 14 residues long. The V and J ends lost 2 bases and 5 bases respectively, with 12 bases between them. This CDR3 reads CASSYVRQAYGYTF. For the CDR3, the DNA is TGTGCCAGCAGTTACGTGAGGCAGGCGTATGGCTACACCTTC.

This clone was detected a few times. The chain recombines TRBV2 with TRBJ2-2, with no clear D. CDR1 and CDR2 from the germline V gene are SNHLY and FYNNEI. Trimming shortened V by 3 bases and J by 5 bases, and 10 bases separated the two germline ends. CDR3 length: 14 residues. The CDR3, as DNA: TGTGCCAGCAGTGAGGTCCGAGTAACCGGGGAGCTGTTTTTT. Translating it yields CASSEVRVTGELFF.

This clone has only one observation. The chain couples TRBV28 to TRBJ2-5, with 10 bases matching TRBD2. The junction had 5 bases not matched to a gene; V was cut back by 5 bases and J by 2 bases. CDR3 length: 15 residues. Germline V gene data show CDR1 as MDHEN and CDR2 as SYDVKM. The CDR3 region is CASSETSGSQETQYF. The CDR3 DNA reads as TGTGCCAGCAGTGAGACTAGCGGGTCGCAAGAGACCCAGTACTTC.